The entry below describes one T cell receptor (beta chain). Antigen: not known. The data belong to a study of T cell responses to AZD1222 COVID-19 vaccine. Findings of the study overall: There were vaccine-associated CD4 TCRs across spike, dominant at 160-218 and 743-854. Increases in Spike-specific TCR breadth and depth were seen after two AZD1222 doses.

CDR3 length equals 12 residues. Unmatched junction bases numbered 2, after V lost 9 bases and J lost 1 base. In germline, CDR1 is ENHRY, CDR2 SYGVKD. Sequencing used immunoSEQ multiplex PCR; TCRdb keeps in-frame clones, though not all of them. The sample includes 100,000 or so clones, approximately 86% of them seen just once. The chain uses TRBV10-3 and TRBJ1-1, with 7 bases aligning to TRBD1. Sequenced material: peripheral blood, taken on day 0 of AZD1222 vaccination. The receptor was derived from an adult in good health. As DNA, the CDR3 is TGTGCCATACGGACAGGGAACACTGAAGCTTTCTTT. As protein: CAIRTGNTEAFF.